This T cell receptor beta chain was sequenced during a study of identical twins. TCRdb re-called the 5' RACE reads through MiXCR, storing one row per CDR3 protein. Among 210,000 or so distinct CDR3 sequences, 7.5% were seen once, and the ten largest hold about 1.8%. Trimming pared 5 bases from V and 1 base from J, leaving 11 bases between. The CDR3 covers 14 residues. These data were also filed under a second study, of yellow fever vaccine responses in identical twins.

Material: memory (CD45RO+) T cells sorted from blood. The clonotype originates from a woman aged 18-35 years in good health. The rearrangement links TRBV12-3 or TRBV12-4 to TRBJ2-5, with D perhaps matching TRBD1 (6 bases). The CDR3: CASSRRDTQETQYF. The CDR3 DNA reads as TGTGCCAGCAGTCGCCGGGACACCCAAGAGACCCAGTACTTC.